This T cell receptor beta chain originates from a study of blood T cell repertoires in COVID-19. Across the study: The United States, Italy and Spain were the sources of the acute and convalescent COVID-19 samples. Sources were T cells, B-cell-depleted T cells, or PBMCs; the material itself was cDNA or gDNA.

The CDR3 has 15 amino acids. Trimming took 4 bases from V and 2 from J; bases not matched to a gene: 5. Germline loops: CDR1 SGHRS, CDR2 YFSETQ. Per the authors' pipeline: Estimated nucleated cell counts came from reference gene primer amplification. Sequencing was performed with immunoSEQ multiplex PCR; in TCRdb, only in-frame clones are kept and a portion is missing. That table furnishes V, J and clone size, whereas the DNA furnished D and trimming. This repertoire shows about 350,000 clones, around 91% found once; its top ten account for around 3.5%. The chain recombines TRBV5-1 with TRBJ1-1; 10 bases align to TRBD1. This TCR came from a woman aged 18-29 years who had recovered from COVID-19. The source material was peripheral blood. The CDR3 sequence is CASSGGTGENTEAFF. The CDR3 DNA follows: TGCGCCAGCAGCGGGGGGACAGGGGAAAACACTGAAGCTTTCTTT.